This T cell receptor beta chain was found in a study of shared clonotypes between healthy human individuals. The CDR3 covers 15 residues. Trimming shortened V by 0 bases and J by 0 bases, and 9 bases separated the two germline ends. Germline values: CDR1 SGHTS, CDR2 YDEGEE. Data came from immunoSEQ multiplex PCR; TCRdb stores just in-frame clones and leaves some out. The sample lists around 1,900,000 clones; about 93% were seen once. Naive CD8 cells lacked CD45RO, underwent positive selection for CCR7 and left out terminally differentiated effector memory CD45RA+ cells. Specimen: naive CD8+ T cells from PBMCs. The sequence was collected from a man aged 18 to 29 in good health. Some clones in this sample may be carry-over from other donors' samples. This chain links TRBV5-8 with TRBJ1-1, with D unclear. The CDR3 region has the DNA TGTGCCAGCAGCTTGGCCGGGTACATGAACACTGAAGCTTTCTTT. Amino acid sequence: CASSLAGYMNTEAFF.